This T cell receptor (beta chain) is from a study of T cell responses to AZD1222 COVID-19 vaccine. General study findings and limits: Among vaccine-associated CD4 TCRs, coverage spanned spike, with dominance at 160-218 and 743-854. Repertoire collection took place solely once the T cell response had peaked. Most donors were white British and more were female, and clonal diversity was possibly underestimated. Nearly half of the spike-specific TCRs reportedly recognize variant regions that carry no mutations.

With regard to this clone: Its specificity is not known.

This CDR3 region has 12 residues. V lost 5 bases to trimming and J lost 8 bases, with 9 bases between them. Produced via immunoSEQ multiplex PCR; TCRdb's table is partial and in-frame only. The sample gives some 110,000 clones, around 90% of which show up once; under 4.5% is in the top ten. The source of this sequence is an adult in good health. The chain has TRBV12-3 or TRBV12-4 and TRBJ1-4; D remains unclear. Specimen: peripheral blood, collected on day 0 of AZD1222 vaccination. The CDR3 DNA reads as TGTGCCAGCAGTACAGAAAGAGAAAAACTGTTTTTT. Translation gives CASSTEREKLFF.